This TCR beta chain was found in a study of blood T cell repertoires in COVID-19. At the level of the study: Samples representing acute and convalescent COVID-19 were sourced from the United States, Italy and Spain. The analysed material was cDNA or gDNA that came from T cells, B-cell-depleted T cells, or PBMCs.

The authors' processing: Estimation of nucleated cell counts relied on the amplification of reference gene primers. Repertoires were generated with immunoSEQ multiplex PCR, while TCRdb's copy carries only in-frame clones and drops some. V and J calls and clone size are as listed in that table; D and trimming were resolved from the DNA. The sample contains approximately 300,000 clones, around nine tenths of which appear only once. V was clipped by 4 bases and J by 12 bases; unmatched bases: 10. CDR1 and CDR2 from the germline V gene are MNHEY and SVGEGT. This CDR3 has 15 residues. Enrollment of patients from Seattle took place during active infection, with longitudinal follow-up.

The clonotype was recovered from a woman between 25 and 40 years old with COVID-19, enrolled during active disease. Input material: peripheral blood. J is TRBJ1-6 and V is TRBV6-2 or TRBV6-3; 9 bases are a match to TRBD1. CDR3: CASSSLTGGYGPLHF. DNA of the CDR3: TGTGCCAGCAGTTCGTTGACAGGGGGATATGGACCCCTCCACTTT.